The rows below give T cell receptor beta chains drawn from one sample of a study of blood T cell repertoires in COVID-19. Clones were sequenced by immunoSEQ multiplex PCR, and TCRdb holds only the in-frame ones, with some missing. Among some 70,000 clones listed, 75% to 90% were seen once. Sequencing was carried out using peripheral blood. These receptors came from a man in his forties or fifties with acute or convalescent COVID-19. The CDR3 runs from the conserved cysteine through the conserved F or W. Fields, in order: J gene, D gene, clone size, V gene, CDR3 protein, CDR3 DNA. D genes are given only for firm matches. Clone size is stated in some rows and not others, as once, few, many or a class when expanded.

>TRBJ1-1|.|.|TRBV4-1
CASSQVGVRTEAFF
TGCGCCAGCAGCCAAGTTGGAGTTAGGACTGAAGCTTTCTTT
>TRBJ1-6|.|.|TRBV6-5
CASAGEGFYNSPLHF
TGTGCCAGCGCGGGGGAGGGGTTCTATAATTCACCCCTCCACTTT
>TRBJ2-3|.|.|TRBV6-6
CASNSLSTDTQYF
TGTGCCAGCAATAGCCTTAGCACAGATACGCAGTATTTT
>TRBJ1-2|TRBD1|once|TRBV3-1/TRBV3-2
CASSHDNRGQRGYTF
TGTGCCAGCAGCCATGATAACAGGGGGCAAAGGGGCTACACCTTC
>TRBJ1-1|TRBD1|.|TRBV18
CASSPQGARNTEAFF
TGTGCCAGCTCACCACAGGGGGCTCGGAACACTGAAGCTTTCTTT
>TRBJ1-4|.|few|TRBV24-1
CATSDPGSGEKLFF
TGTGCCACCAGTGATCCGGGGAGCGGGGAAAAACTGTTTTTT
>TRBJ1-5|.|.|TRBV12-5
CASGRGGDQPQHF
TGTGCTAGTGGTCGAGGGGGTGATCAGCCCCAGCATTTT
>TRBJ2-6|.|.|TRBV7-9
CASRLRGSGANVLTF
TGTGCCAGCAGACTTAGGGGATCTGGGGCCAACGTCCTGACTTTC
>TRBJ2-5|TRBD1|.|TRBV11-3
CASSPSVGQGARETQYF
TGTGCCAGCAGCCCTAGTGTAGGACAGGGGGCGCGGGAGACCCAGTACTTC
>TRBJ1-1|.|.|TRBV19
CASSGRTAQRNEAFF
TGTGCCAGTAGTGGCCGGACAGCGCAACGAAATGAAGCTTTCTTT
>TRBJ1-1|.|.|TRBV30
CAWSGGNMNTEAFF
TGTGCCTGGAGTGGAGGGAACATGAACACTGAAGCTTTCTTT
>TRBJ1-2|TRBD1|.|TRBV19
CASSRTGDVNYGYTF
TGTGCCAGTAGTAGGACAGGGGACGTTAACTATGGCTACACCTTC
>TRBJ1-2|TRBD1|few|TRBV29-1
CSVEIPPGQGEASYGYTF
TGCAGCGTTGAAATCCCGCCGGGACAGGGTGAAGCAAGCTATGGCTACACCTTC
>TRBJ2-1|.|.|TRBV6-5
CASSYWQNNEQFF
TGTGCCAGCAGTTACTGGCAGAACAATGAGCAGTTCTTC
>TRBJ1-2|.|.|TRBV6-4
CASSAGWGPNYGYTF
TGTGCCAGCAGTGCGGGATGGGGGCCTAACTATGGCTACACCTTC
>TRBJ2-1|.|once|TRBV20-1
CSASRGGKEQFF
TGCAGTGCTAGTAGAGGAGGGAAGGAGCAGTTCTTC
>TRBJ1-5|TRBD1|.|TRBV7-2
CASSLDGTGLQPQHF
TGTGCCAGCAGCTTAGATGGGACAGGGCTTCAGCCCCAGCATTTT
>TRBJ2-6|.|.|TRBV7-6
CASSPSSSGANVLTF
TGTGCCAGCAGCCCCAGTTCGTCTGGGGCCAACGTCCTGACTTTC
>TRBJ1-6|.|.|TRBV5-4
CASSLPGDNSPLHF
TGTGCCAGCAGCTTGCCGGGGGATAATTCACCCCTCCACTTT
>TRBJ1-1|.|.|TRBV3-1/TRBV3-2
CASSQEQAMNTEAFF
TGTGCCAGCAGCCAAGAACAGGCCATGAACACTGAAGCTTTCTTT
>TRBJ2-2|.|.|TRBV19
CASTLYTGELFF
TGTGCCAGTACCTTGTACACCGGGGAGCTGTTTTTT
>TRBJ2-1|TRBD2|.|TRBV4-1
CASSQFGAGAYNEQFF
TGCGCCAGCAGCCAATTTGGCGCGGGAGCCTACAATGAGCAGTTCTTC
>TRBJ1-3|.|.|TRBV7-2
CASSPLSGNTIYF
TGTGCCAGCAGCCCCCTCTCCGGAAACACCATATATTTT
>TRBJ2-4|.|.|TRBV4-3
CASSQGGPLAKNIQYF
TGCGCCAGCAGCCAAGGCGGGCCCCTAGCCAAAAACATTCAGTACTTC
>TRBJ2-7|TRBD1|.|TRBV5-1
CASSLGQGSYEQYF
TGCGCCAGCAGCTTGGGACAGGGCTCCTACGAGCAGTACTTC
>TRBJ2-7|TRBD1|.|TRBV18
CASSPWGQVYEQYF
TGTGCCAGCTCACCATGGGGACAGGTCTACGAGCAGTACTTC
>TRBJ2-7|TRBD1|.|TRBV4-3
CASSQGRGTDSSYEQYF
TGCGCCAGCAGCCAAGGCAGGGGGACAGATAGCTCCTACGAGCAGTACTTC
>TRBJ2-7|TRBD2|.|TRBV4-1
CASSQDSLLAGGSYEQYF
TGCGCCAGCAGCCAAGATTCCCTCCTAGCGGGAGGGTCCTACGAGCAGTACTTC
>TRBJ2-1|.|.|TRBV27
CASGSTRQGGWNEQFF
TGTGCCAGCGGCTCAACTAGACAGGGAGGTTGGAATGAGCAGTTCTTC
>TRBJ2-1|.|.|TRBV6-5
CASSDPRGARYEQFF
TGTGCCAGCAGCGACCCCCGGGGGGCCCGATATGAGCAGTTCTTC
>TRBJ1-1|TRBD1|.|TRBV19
CASSGQGKTTNTEAFF
TGTGCCAGTAGCGGACAGGGGAAGACTACGAACACTGAAGCTTTCTTT
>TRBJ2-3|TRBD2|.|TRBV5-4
CASSPPPAGGADTQYF
TGTGCCAGCAGCCCCCCTCCAGCGGGAGGGGCAGATACGCAGTATTTT
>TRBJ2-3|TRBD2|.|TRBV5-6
CASSLGLAGVGDTQYF
TGTGCCAGCAGCTTAGGACTAGCGGGAGTGGGTGATACGCAGTATTTT
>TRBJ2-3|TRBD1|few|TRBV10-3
CASGQGLISGADTQYF
TGTGCCAGTGGACAGGGGTTAATTTCGGGGGCAGATACGCAGTATTTT
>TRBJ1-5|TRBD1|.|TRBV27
CASSIGTGNQPQHF
TGTGCCAGCAGTATCGGGACAGGGAACCAGCCCCAGCATTTT
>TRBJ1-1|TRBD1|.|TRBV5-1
CASSDQGQAHTEAFF
TGCGCCAGCAGCGATCAGGGACAGGCCCACACTGAAGCTTTCTTT
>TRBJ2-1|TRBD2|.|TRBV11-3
CASSLEASGTNEQFF
TGTGCCAGCAGCTTAGAGGCTAGCGGGACAAATGAGCAGTTCTTC
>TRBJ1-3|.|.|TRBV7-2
CASSLWESSGNTIYF
TGTGCCAGCAGCTTGTGGGAGAGCTCTGGAAACACCATATATTTT
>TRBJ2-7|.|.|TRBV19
CASSIRANSYEQYF
TGTGCCAGTAGTATCAGGGCCAACTCCTACGAGCAGTACTTC
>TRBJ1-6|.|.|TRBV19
CASSRTAGDYNSPLHF
TGTGCCAGTAGTAGGACAGCCGGAGATTATAATTCACCCCTCCACTTT